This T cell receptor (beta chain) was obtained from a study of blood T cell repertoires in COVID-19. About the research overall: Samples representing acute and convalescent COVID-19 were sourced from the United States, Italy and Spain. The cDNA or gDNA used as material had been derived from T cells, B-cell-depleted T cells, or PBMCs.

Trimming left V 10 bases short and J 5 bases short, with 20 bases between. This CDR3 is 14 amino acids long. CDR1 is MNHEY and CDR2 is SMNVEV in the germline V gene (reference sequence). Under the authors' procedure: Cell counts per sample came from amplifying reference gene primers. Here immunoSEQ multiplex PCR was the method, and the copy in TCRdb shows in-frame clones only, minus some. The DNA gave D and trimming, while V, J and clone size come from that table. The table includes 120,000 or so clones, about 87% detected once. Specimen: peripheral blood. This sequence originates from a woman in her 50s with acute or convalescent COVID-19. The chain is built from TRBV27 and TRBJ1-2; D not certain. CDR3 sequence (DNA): TGTGCCACCTCCCCCCACAGCAGCATTTATGGCTACACCTTC. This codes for CATSPHSSIYGYTF.